The source of this T cell receptor (beta chain) is a study of OX40 agonist ivuxolimab in advanced cancers. Study-level background: Dose-escalation patients suffered from hepatocellular carcinoma, melanoma, renal cell or head and neck cancer.

The V end lost 6 bases, the J end lost 8 bases, and 19 bases lay between the germline ends. This CDR3 is built from 14 residues. The germline V gene encodes CDR1 SNHLY and CDR2 FYNNEI. In the case of this clone: The identical CDR3 is also encoded by other nucleotide sequences in the sample.

Libraries were prepared by immunoSEQ multiplex PCR; TCRdb keeps only in-frame clonotypes and omits some of them. The repertoire consists of around 56,000 clones, with 82% occurring once and the leading ten covering almost 1.5%. The rearrangement links TRBV2 to TRBJ1-2; possible D gene TRBD1, 6 bases. The sequencing used CD4+ or CD8+ T cells sorted from blood, collected in a trial of the OX40 agonist ivuxolimab. This clonotype originated in an adult with an advanced solid tumor such as melanoma, head and neck, liver or kidney cancer. CDR3 amino acids: CASRQGPNNRGYTF. The CDR3 DNA sequence: TGTGCCAGCAGGCAGGGGCCAAATAACAGGGGCTACACCTTC.